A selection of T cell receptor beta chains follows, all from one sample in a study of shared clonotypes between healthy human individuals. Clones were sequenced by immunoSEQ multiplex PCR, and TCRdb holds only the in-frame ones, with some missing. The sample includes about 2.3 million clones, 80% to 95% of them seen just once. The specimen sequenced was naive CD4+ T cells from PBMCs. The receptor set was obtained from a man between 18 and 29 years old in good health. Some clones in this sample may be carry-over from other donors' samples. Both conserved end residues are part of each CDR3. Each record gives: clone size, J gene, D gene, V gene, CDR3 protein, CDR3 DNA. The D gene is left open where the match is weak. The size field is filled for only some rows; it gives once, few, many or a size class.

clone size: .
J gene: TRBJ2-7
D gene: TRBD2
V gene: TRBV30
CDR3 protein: CAWSVGGTSGRWRDEQYF
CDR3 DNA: TGTGCCTGGAGTGTTGGTGGGACTAGCGGGAGATGGAGAGACGAGCAGTACTTC

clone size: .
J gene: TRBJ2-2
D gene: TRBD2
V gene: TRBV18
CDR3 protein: CASSPALVGLAGEAGELFF
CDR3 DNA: TGTGCCAGCTCACCAGCATTGGTCGGACTAGCGGGAGAGGCCGGGGAGCTGTTTTTT

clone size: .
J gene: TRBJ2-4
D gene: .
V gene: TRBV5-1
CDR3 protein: CASSFGAGERYF
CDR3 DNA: TGCGCCAGCAGCTTTGGGGCAGGCGAAAGGTACTTC

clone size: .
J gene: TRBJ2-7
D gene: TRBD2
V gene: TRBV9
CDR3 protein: CASSETRSSGRYEQYF
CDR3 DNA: TGTGCCAGCAGCGAAACACGGTCTAGCGGGAGGTACGAGCAGTACTTC

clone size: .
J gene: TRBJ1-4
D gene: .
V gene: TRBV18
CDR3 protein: CASSLGRGEKLFF
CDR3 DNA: TGTGCCAGCTCACTAGGACGGGGTGAAAAACTGTTTTTT

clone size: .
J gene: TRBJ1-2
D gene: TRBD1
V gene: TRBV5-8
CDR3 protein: CASSLRTGTHGYTF
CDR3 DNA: TGTGCCAGCAGCCTCCGGACAGGGACGCATGGCTACACCTTC

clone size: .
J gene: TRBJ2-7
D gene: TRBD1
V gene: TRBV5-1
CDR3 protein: CASSLPTGDYEQYF
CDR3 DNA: TGCGCCAGCAGCTTACCAACAGGGGACTACGAGCAGTACTTC

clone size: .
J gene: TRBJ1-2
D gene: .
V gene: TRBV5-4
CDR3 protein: CASRPPQENYGYTF
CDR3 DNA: TGTGCCAGCAGGCCACCACAGGAGAACTATGGCTACACCTTC

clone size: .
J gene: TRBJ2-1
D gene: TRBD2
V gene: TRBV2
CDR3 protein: CASRTRLATNEQFF
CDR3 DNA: TGTGCCAGCAGGACTCGACTAGCCACCAATGAGCAGTTCTTC

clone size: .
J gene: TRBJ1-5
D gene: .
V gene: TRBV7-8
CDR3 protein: CASSLGGFANQPQHF
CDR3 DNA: TGTGCCAGCAGCCTCGGGGGCTTTGCCAATCAGCCCCAGCATTTT

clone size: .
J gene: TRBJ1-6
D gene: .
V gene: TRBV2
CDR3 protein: CASGDSSYNSPLHF
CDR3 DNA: TGTGCCAGTGGAGACAGCTCCTATAATTCACCCCTCCACTTT

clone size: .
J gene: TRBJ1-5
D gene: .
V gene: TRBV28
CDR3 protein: CASSSRQPQHF
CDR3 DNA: TGTGCCAGCAGTTCTCGGCAGCCCCAGCATTTT

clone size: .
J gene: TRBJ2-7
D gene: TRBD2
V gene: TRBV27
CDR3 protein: CASSLGGLAYYEQYF
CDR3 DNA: TGTGCCAGCAGTTTGGGGGGACTAGCCTACTACGAGCAGTACTTC

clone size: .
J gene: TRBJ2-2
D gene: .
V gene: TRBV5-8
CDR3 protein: CASSRKGSTGELFF
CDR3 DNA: TGTGCCAGCAGCAGAAAGGGGTCGACCGGGGAGCTGTTTTTT

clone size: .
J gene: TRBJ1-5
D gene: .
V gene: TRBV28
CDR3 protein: CASSPLGGFNQPQHF
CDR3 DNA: TGTGCCAGCAGTCCACTGGGAGGCTTCAATCAGCCCCAGCATTTT

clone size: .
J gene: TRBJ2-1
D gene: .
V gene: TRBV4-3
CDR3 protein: CASSQDVPSWAGEGLRHNEQFF
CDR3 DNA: TGCGCCAGCAGCCAAGATGTACCCTCTTGGGCCGGGGAAGGCCTACGGCACAATGAGCAGTTCTTC

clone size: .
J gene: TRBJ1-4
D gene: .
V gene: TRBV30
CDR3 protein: CAWSVSGAPNEKLFF
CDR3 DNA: TGTGCCTGGAGTGTCTCGGGGGCCCCTAATGAAAAACTGTTTTTT

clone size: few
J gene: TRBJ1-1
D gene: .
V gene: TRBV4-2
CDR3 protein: CASSTQTLDTEAFF
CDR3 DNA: TGTGCCAGCAGCACCCAGACATTGGATACTGAAGCTTTCTTT

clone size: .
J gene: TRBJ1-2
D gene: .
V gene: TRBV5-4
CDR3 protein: CASSFSGADYGYTF
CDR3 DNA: TGTGCCAGCAGCTTTTCCGGGGCCGACTATGGCTACACCTTC

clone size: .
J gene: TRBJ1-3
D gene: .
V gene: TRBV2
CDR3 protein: CASSGQATSGNTIYF
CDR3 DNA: TGTGCCAGCAGTGGACAGGCAACCTCTGGAAACACCATATATTTT

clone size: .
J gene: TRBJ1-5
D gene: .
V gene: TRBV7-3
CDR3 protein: CASSSQPNQPQHF
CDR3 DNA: TGTGCCAGCAGCTCACAACCCAACCAGCCCCAGCATTTT

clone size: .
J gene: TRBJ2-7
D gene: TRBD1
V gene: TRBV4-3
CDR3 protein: CASSQGQAFYEQYF
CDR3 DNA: TGCGCCAGCAGCCAGGGACAGGCCTTCTACGAGCAGTACTTC

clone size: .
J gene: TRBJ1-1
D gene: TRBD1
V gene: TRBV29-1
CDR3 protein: CSAGTGGLNTEAFF
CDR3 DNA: TGCAGCGCCGGGACAGGGGGGCTGAACACTGAAGCTTTCTTT

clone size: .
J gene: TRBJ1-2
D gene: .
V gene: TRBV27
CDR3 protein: CASSAHGVNYGYTF
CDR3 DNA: TGTGCCAGCAGTGCCCATGGGGTGAACTATGGCTACACCTTC

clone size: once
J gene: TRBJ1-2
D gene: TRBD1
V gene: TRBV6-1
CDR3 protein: CASSEPGQGRRGYTF
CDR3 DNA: TGTGCCAGCAGTGAACCCGGACAGGGTCGAAGGGGCTACACCTTC

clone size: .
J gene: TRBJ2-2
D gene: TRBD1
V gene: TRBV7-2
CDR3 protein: CASSPQGALTGELFF
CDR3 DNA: TGTGCCAGCAGCCCCCAGGGGGCCCTCACCGGGGAGCTGTTTTTT

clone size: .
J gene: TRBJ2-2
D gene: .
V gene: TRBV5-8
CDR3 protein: CASSLQGSDTGELFF
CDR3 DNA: TGTGCCAGCAGCTTACAGGGTTCGGACACCGGGGAGCTGTTTTTT

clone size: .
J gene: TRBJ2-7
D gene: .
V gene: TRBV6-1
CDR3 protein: CASSGDQLSYEQYF
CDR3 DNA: TGTGCCAGCAGTGGGGACCAGCTCTCCTACGAGCAGTACTTC

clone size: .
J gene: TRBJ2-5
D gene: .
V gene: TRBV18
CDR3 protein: CASSRAQETQYF
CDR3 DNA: TGTGCCAGCTCACGGGCACAAGAGACCCAGTACTTC

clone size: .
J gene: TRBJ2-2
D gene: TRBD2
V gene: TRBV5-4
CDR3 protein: CASSLALAVNTGELFF
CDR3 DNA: TGTGCCAGCAGCTTGGCTCTAGCGGTAAACACCGGGGAGCTGTTTTTT

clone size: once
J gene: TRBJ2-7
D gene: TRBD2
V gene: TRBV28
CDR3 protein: CASSPPGTIRDEQYF
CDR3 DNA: TGTGCCAGCAGTCCACCCGGGACTATTAGGGACGAGCAGTACTTC

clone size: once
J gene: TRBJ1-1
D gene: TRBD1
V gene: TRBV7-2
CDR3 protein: CASSARQGGMAFF
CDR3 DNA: TGTGCCAGCAGCGCCCGACAGGGCGGGATGGCTTTCTTT

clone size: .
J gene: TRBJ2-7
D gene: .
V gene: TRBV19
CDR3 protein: CASSPQPFYEQYF
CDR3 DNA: TGTGCCAGTAGTCCCCAGCCATTCTACGAGCAGTACTTC

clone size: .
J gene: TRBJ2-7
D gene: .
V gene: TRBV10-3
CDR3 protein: CAISELGGNDAEQYF
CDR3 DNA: TGTGCCATCAGTGAGTTGGGTGGGAATGATGCCGAGCAGTACTTC

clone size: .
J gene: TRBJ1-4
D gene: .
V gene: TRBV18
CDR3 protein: CASSSFGFGGDKLFF
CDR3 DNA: TGTGCCAGCTCCTCCTTCGGGTTTGGCGGCGATAAACTGTTTTTT

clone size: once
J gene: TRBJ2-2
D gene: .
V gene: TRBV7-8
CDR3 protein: CASSLAGDTGELFF
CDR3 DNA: TGTGCCAGCAGCTTAGCGGGGGACACCGGGGAGCTGTTTTTT

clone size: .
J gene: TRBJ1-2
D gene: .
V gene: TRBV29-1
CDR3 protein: CSVRPADYGYTF
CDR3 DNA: TGCAGCGTTCGCCCGGCTGACTATGGCTACACCTTC

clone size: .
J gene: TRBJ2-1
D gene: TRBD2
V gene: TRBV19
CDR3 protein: CASSHSGRDEQFF
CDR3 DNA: TGTGCCAGTAGCCATAGCGGGCGGGATGAGCAGTTCTTC

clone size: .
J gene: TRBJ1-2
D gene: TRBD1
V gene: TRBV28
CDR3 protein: CASSSQGTGVGYTF
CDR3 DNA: TGTGCCAGCAGTTCACAGGGGACAGGGGTTGGCTACACCTTC

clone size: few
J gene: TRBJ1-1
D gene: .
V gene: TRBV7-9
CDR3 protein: CASSPRGTEAFF
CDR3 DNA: TGTGCCAGCAGCCCACGGGGCACTGAAGCTTTCTTT

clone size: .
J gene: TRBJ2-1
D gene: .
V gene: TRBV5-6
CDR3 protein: CATNRKLGYNEQFF
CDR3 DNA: TGTGCCACCAACAGGAAACTGGGGTACAATGAGCAGTTCTTC

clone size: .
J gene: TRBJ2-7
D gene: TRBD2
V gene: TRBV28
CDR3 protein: CASSLDRLGSGNEQYF
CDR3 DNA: TGTGCCAGCAGTTTAGACCGTCTCGGTAGCGGGAACGAGCAGTACTTC

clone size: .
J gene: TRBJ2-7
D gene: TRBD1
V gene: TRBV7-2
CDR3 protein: CASSWTRDRDHEQYF
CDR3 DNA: TGTGCCAGCAGCTGGACCCGGGACAGGGACCACGAGCAGTACTTC

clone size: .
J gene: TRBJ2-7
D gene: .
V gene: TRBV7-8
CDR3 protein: CASSPGPRTGSSYEQYF
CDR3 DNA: TGTGCCAGCAGCCCAGGCCCCCGGACGGGAAGCTCCTACGAGCAGTACTTC

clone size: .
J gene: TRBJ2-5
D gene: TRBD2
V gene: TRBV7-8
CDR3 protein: CASSPFGRGMETQYF
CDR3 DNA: TGTGCCAGCAGCCCATTTGGGCGGGGGATGGAGACCCAGTACTTC

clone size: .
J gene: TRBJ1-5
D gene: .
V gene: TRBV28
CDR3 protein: CASTGPGDQPQHF
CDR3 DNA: TGTGCCAGCACCGGCCCGGGCGATCAGCCCCAGCATTTT

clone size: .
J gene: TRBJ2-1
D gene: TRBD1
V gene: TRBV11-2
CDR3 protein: CASSLTPGQGTLLYNEQFF
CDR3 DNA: TGTGCCAGCAGCTTAACGCCGGGACAGGGAACCCTACTCTACAATGAGCAGTTCTTC

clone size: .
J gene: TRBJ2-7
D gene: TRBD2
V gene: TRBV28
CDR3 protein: CASNPAGGEQYF
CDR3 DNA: TGTGCCAGCAACCCGGCGGGAGGCGAGCAGTACTTC

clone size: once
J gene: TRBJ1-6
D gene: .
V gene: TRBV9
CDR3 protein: CASSVGGSYNSPLHF
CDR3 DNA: TGTGCCAGCAGCGTAGGAGGTTCCTATAATTCACCCCTCCACTTT

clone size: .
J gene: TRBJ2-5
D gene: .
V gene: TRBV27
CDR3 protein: CASSPLWGMEETQYF
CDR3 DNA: TGTGCCAGCAGCCCCCTCTGGGGTATGGAAGAGACCCAGTACTTC

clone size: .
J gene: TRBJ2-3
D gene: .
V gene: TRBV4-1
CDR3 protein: CASSLGGNTDTQYF
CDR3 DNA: TGCGCCAGCAGCCTGGGCGGGAACACAGATACGCAGTATTTT